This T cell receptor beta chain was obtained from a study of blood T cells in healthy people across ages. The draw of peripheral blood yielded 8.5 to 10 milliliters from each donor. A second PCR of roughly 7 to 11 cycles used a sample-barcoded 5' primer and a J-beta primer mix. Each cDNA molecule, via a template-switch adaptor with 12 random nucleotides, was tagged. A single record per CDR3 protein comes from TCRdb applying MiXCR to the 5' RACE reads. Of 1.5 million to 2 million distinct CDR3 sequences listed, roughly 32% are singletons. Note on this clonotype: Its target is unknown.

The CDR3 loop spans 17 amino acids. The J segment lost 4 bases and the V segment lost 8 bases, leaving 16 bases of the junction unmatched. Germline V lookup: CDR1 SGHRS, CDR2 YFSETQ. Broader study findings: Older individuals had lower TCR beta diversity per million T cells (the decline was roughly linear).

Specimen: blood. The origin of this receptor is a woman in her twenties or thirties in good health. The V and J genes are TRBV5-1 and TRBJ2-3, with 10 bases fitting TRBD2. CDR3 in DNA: TGCGCCAGTCGGAAGAGGGCTCAAGCGGGGGGGCCAGATACGCAGTATTTT. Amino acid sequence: CASRKRAQAGGPDTQYF.